This T cell receptor beta chain was profiled in a study of cytomegalovirus exposure and HLA in healthy donors (dated by TCRdb to 2016 to 2017). Study-level background: An earlier analysis of roughly 500 of the donors reported 250 to 350 Gb of sequence data and 100 million to 140 million unique TCR beta sequences from 150 million to 200 million T cells. An earlier analysis of approximately 640 of the donors applied high-throughput TCR beta sequencing to assess whether each TCR beta V gene segment acted as functional or pseudogenic. Of the 398 genotyped donors, 70% to 90% were placed in the genetic ancestry cluster associated with self-reported Caucasian donors. The T cell repertoires of several hundred subjects were profiled by immunosequencing and related to cytomegalovirus serostatus. HLA typing included class I and class II loci at four-digit resolution. Every repertoire in the discovery cohort had been generated on one and the same sequencing platform. A later analysis re-examined previously published TCR beta repertoires from roughly 720 donors and added high-resolution HLA genotyping to investigate patterns of TCR occurrence. Donor age, sex, ethnicity and CMV serostatus were compiled alongside the repertoire data. Across roughly 420 genotyped donors of the cohort, an average of approximately 240,000 unique TCR beta nucleotide sequences per donor were sequenced, and 15% to 20% of those sequences were non-productive. Typing coverage differed by locus: A, B, C, DRB1 and DQB1 were typed in about 629-630 donors, DQA1 in roughly 500, DPA1 in roughly 590, and DPB1 in approximately 450. A later genetic analysis took genome-wide SNP genotypes for about three fifths of the 666 donors and used that subset as a discovery cohort. An early release covering 550 to 700 HLA-typed donors comprised about 310 gigabases of sequencing data and around 80 million unique TCR sequences. To predict cytomegalovirus infection status, the study combined high-throughput TCR immunosequencing, statistical association of individual TCRs with disease status, and machine learning. About 5 DR-DQ haplotypes were handled as single units for association and clustering, since linkage in the cohort was strong. Along with the roughly 670-subject first cohort, a separate validation cohort of more than 90 different subjects was used. The later analysis used no new phenotypic data to find candidate immune exposures, relying instead on TCR beta sequences and their occurrence across donors. The aim of the study was to test whether cataloging public T cell receptors could identify signatures of past pathogen exposure. General findings and caveats noted by the study authors: In vitro tests confirmed that a few of the cytomegalovirus-associated TCR beta chains recognize cytomegalovirus antigens. When HLA alleles, especially DR and DQ, strongly co-occurred, attributing TCR associations to individual alleles was difficult. Presence/absence analyses assumed roughly uniform sequencing depth across donors, an assumption that may not hold. Most TCR sequences were observed very rarely across donors, whereas some public TCRs were present in many individuals. In both the original and validation cohorts, the classifier was reported to diagnose cytomegalovirus status with high specificity and sensitivity. This cohort had only TCR beta chains sequenced, and the lack of alpha or paired-chain data limited which features could be detected. According to a later analysis, most CMV-associated TCR beta chains appeared to be HLA-restricted, and the HLA associations seemed to be driven largely by CMV exposure. A total of 150 to 200 TCR beta chains were listed by the study as associated with cytomegalovirus. Because counts were too low, some 16 rarely observed V segments, including chromosome 9 orphons, were excluded from the earlier analysis of fewer than 650 of the donors. An association between a missense DCLRE1C variant and V-gene and J-gene trimming of TCR beta chains was found in a later genetic analysis and replicated in an independent cohort. According to the authors, the approach could potentially be generalized to other disease states and immunological phenotypes. A later analysis found that TCR association rates varied across HLA loci, with DRB1 alleles showing the most associated TCRs and HLA-C alleles the fewest. Because HLA typing was unavailable for some donors at each locus, only the typed subset was used in association tests. Some IMGT-functional V segments, including TRBV6-2 and TRBV6-3, could not be told apart with the 87-base-pair reads, so those segments were excluded. Correlated functional status among segregating V segments might be attributable to linkage disequilibrium, but an unknown experimental factor could not be ruled out. Broadly in line with IMGT annotations, most TCR beta V segments showed up in productive rearrangements about 87% or about 30% of the time in an earlier analysis of several hundred of the donors. A cluster of highly shared sequence variants was judged likely to represent a technical artifact of the sequencing pipeline. A later analysis found that HLA-associated TCR beta chains were more clonally expanded and had lower generation probabilities than equally common non-associated chains. According to a later analysis, parvovirus B19, influenza, CMV and Epstein-Barr virus appeared linked to several top co-occurrence clusters. Compared with the approximately 710-donor mean, donors in an Asian-associated ancestry cluster had fewer N-insertions in productive TCRs, according to a later genetic analysis. For the cohort, immune exposure information was limited to CMV serostatus. A further reported finding was that TCR beta sequences accurately predicted the HLA-A and HLA-B alleles for most subjects in the first cohort. In a later analysis, around 17,000 TCR beta sequences were associated with specific HLA alleles at a false discovery rate of 0.05.

The cohort comprised some 680 healthy bone marrow donors. All cohort members were sampled while nominally healthy, although unrecorded immune exposures were likely present. The donor was CMV seropositive and belonged to the group of a few hundred seropositive cohort members. A peripheral blood sample was collected from each donor, and TCR beta sequencing was performed on peripheral blood mononuclear cells. The Qiagen DNeasy Blood Extraction Kit was used to extract genomic DNA from the blood cell samples. From its cysteine to its phenylalanine, the CDR3 spans 20 amino acids. Just the 60-base CDR3 DNA is kept, in frame starting at base 1. With regard to this clone: Its recognized antigen is unknown. No base quality values were provided; no much bigger clone lies one nucleotide off.

The library was made by the immunoSEQ multiplex PCR assay. A mixture of 60 forward primers for TCR Vbeta segments and 13 reverse primers for TCR Jbeta segments was used in the multiplex PCR. The CDR3 region of rearranged TCR beta genes was amplified from genomic DNA by a multiplex PCR assay. The Illumina HiSeq System was used to sequence the amplified TCR beta libraries as 87-base-pair reads. Per the authors' processing: In a later analysis, roughly 80 million unique TCR beta chains were counted across the approximately 620 repertoires, and approximately 11 million of these chains were shared by at least two donors. Raw reads were error-corrected and collapsed into unique sequences by a nearest-neighbor algorithm in which closely related sequences were merged to remove PCR and sequencing errors. CDR3 sequences were aligned to IMGT reference sequences to assign V, D and J gene segments. Each retained sequence needed at least a six-nucleotide match to both a V gene segment and a J gene segment. Rearrangements were called productive when the CDR3 lacked stop codons and stayed in frame with V and J; all others were non-productive. CDR3 was defined according to IMGT convention as the region running from the second conserved V-encoded cysteine to the conserved J-encoded phenylalanine. The earlier analysis of fewer than 750 of the donors excluded sequences that lacked an unambiguous match to a single V gene segment. In an earlier analysis of 450 to 750 of the donors, a V segment was called functional when productive rearrangements were above 56.7%, and segregating when the standard deviation between donors exceeded 5%. To diagnose cytomegalovirus status from the catalog of TCR beta chain sequences, a statistical classification framework was built. In a later analysis, TCR nucleotide sequences were compared against IMGT/GENE-DB human TR gene sequences so that V and J genes could be assigned. The TCRdist pipeline was used in a later analysis to assign CDR3 sequences and most-parsimonious VDJ recombination scenarios. A later analysis defined each TCR beta chain by its CDR3 amino acid sequence plus V-gene family, and excluded reads lacking a unique V-gene family. A later analysis removed 550 to 700 highly shared, low-generation-probability nucleotide sequences to deal with suspected cross-contamination and a sequencing artifact. In a later analysis, a clonal expansion index for each public chain was calculated from normalized within-repertoire ranks of inferred template counts. Generation probabilities in a later analysis came from a VDJ recombination model fitted to out-of-frame rearrangements, and those results were checked against IGoR. In a later analysis, TCR-TCR, TCR-HLA and TCR-CMV co-occurrence was scored with hypergeometric tests, and a repertoire-size bias correction was applied to TCR pairs. To estimate false discovery rates, a later analysis permuted the HLA or CMV assignments 20 times. A later analysis grouped co-occurring TCRs with DBSCAN, adding TCRdist sequence similarity when clustering within HLA-allele-positive subsets. Co-occurrence clustering excluded repertoires with fewer than 30,000 or more than 120,000 public chains, plus five with anomalous nucleotide sharing. TCRdb obtained this table from immuneACCESS and retained in-frame rearrangements with V and J assigned. These tables miss some clones; where compared with another copy, unresolved V genes account for less than half of the shortfall, and the remainder is unexplained. V, J and clone size were drawn from that table, and D and trimming were deduced from the DNA. This sample lists 150,000 to 200,000 clones; 65% to 80% were detected once. Approximately 2.4% of the sample is in the top ten clones.

The chain is made from TRBV21-1 and TRBJ2-3; TRBD2, the D gene given by the table, was not confirmed from the DNA. TRBV21-1 is a known pseudogene. The TCR comes from a woman between 40 and 50 years old in good health and CMV-seropositive. The specimen was PBMCs. The CDR3 amino acid sequence is: CASSKVAAELCFSGTDTQYF. At the DNA level, the sequence is TGTGCCAGCAGCAAAGTAGCGGCGGAACTTTGTTTCAGCGGGACAGATACGCAGTATTTT.